Listed here are 31 T cell receptor beta chains from one sample, sequenced in a study of neurological immune-mediated disorders. A single record per CDR3 protein comes from TCRdb applying MiXCR to the 5' RACE reads. This table holds some 38,000 distinct CDR3 sequences, about 14% found once. Input material: PBMCs. The source is a woman in her forties or fifties with HTLV-1-associated myelopathy (HAM/TSP).

The table lists this clonotype with a few counts. This chain uses TRBV4-2 with TRBJ2-1, with TRBD2 matching over 7 bases. The CDR3 consists of 17 residues. Per the germline V gene, CDR1 is LGHNA and CDR2 is YNFKEQ. Unmatched junction bases numbered 7, after V lost 0 bases and J lost 2 bases. The DNA for the CDR3 is TGTGCCAGCAGCCAAGAATTGTCGGGGGGTACCTACAATGAGCAGTTCTTC. Its translation: CASSQELSGGTYNEQFF.

V is TRBV7-2 and J is TRBJ1-5; D gene uncertain. The germline V and J ends were trimmed by 1 base and 6 bases, with 7 bases remaining between them. The CDR3 totals 13 residues. The germline CDR1 and CDR2 sequences are SGHTA and FQGNSA. The CDR3 coding sequence is TGTGCCAGCAGCTTAGACAATGCTCAGCCCCAGCATTTT. This sequence encodes CASSLDNAQPQHF.

This clonotype was seen at least ten times. V usage is TRBV12-3 or TRBV12-4 and J usage is TRBJ2-7, with D hard to call. The CDR3 spans 14 residues. V was shortened by 6 bases and J by 1 base, with 13 bases between the two germline ends. The CDR3 DNA follows: TGTGCCAGCAGACCTGGGGTTGAATCCTACGAGCAGTACTTC. This translates into CASRPGVESYEQYF.

A word on this clonotype: The missing conserved phenylalanine or tryptophan at the end of this CDR3 makes a read error likely. The chain joins TRBV20-1 to TRBJ2-3; tentatively, D is TRBD2 (6 bases). Germline V lookup: CDR1 DFQATT, CDR2 SNEGSKA (reference sequence). The CDR3 is 12 residues long. The V end lost 6 bases, the J end lost 4 bases, and 11 bases lay between the germline ends. DNA for the CDR3: TGCAGTGCCGGAACGGGGGCAGATACGCAGTATCTT. Protein: CSAGTGADTQYL.

The table lists this clonotype with many counts. This chain links TRBV7-6 with TRBJ2-1; weak D call: TRBD2 (6 bases). Germline-derived CDR1 and CDR2 are SGHVS and FNYEAQ. This CDR3 contains 18 residues. V was trimmed by 4 bases and J by 2 bases, leaving 21 bases between them. The CDR3 spells CASSSGPLTSKPYNEQFF. CDR3 in DNA: TGTGCCAGCAGCTCCGGGCCCCTCACTAGCAAGCCCTACAATGAGCAGTTCTTC.

This clonotype was picked up many times. V gene TRBV9 combines with J gene TRBJ2-5; 15 bases are shared with TRBD2. CDR1 SGDLS and CDR2 YYNGEE come from the germline V gene. The CDR3 spans 16 residues. V gave up 4 bases and J gave up 6 bases; unmatched junction bases: 7. CDR3 in amino acids: CASSPGGLAGGKTQYF. CDR3 DNA: TGTGCCAGCAGCCCAGGGGGACTAGCGGGGGGAAAGACCCAGTACTTC.

There are many counts of this clonotype. This chain joins TRBV7-2 and TRBJ2-3; 7 bases match TRBD1. CDR1 is SGHTA, CDR2 FQGNSA, per germline. The ends lost 6 bases at V and 2 bases at J; junction bases unmatched: 11. The CDR3 extends over 16 amino acids. CDR3 loop: CASSRNRGRHTDTQYF. The CDR3 bases are TGTGCCAGCAGTCGAAACAGGGGCCGACACACAGATACGCAGTATTTT.

The table lists this clonotype with many counts. This chain links TRBV6-6 with TRBJ1-4; 7 bases are a match to TRBD1. The CDR3 totals 15 residues. The germline V gene encodes CDR1 MNHNY and CDR2 SVGAGI (reference sequence). V shed 5 bases, J shed 7 bases, and the junction held 10 bases outside the gene matches. The DNA for the CDR3 is TGTGCCAGCAGTGACCTCAGGGGGGAGGGTGAAAAACTGTTTTTT. Amino acid sequence: CASSDLRGEGEKLFF.

Written as DNA, the CDR3 is TGTGCCAGCGGGGGAACTGAAGCTTTCTTT. Translating it yields CASGGTEAFF. V gene TRBV6-5 combines with J gene TRBJ1-1, with TRBD1 as a possible D gene (5 bases). The V end was cut by 8 bases, the J end by 5 bases, with 6 bases between. Looked up from germline, CDR1 is MNHEY and CDR2 is SVGAGI. The CDR3 extends over 10 amino acids.

In its sample, this clonotype was seen many times. The rearrangement uses TRBV9 and TRBJ1-2, with 9 bases aligning to TRBD1. The CDR3 is 12 residues long. V was pared by 2 bases and J by 10 bases, with 3 bases of the junction left unmatched. The germline V gene has CDR1 SGDLS and CDR2 YYNGEE. The CDR3 region is CASSVDRGTYTF. CDR3 DNA sequence: TGTGCCAGCAGCGTGGACAGGGGAACCTACACCTTC.

The V gene is TRBV5-1, the J gene TRBJ2-1, with 9 bases matching TRBD2. The length of the CDR3 is 15 residues. Trimming took 0 bases from V and 7 from J; bases not matched to a gene: 5. Germline loops: CDR1 SGHRS, CDR2 YFSETQ. The CDR3 DNA follows: TGCGCCAGCAGCTTGGGCGGGGGGGCGAATAATGAGCAGTTCTTC. It specifies CASSLGGGANNEQFF. Full variable domain (rest looked up from reference TRBV5-1 and TRBJ2-1): KAGVTQTPRYLIKTRGQQVTLSCSPISGHRSVSWYQQTPGQGLQFLFEYFSETQRNKGNFPGRFSGRQFSNSRSEMNVSTLELGDSALYLCASSLGGGANNEQFFGPGTRLTVL.

This clonotype was counted ten times or more. The CDR3 protein is CASSPRREGEQFF. DNA for the CDR3: TGTGCCAGCAGCCCCCGTCGGGAGGGTGAGCAGTTCTTC. This chain connects TRBV12-3 or TRBV12-4 to TRBJ2-1, with 8 bases fitting TRBD2. The trim removed 6 bases at V and 9 bases at J, leaving 7 bases unmatched. The CDR3 spans 13 residues.

This clonotype was seen repeatedly, ten times or more. The chain employs TRBV11-2 and TRBJ1-4; D ambiguous. V lost 3 bases and J 8 bases, leaving 10 bases between the germline ends. Germline lookup yields CDR1 SGHAT and CDR2 FQNNGV. The CDR3 loop spans 13 amino acids. The CDR3: CASSFQRMEKLFF. In DNA form, the CDR3 reads TGTGCCAGCAGCTTTCAACGGATGGAAAAACTGTTTTTT.

This clonotype has just a few counts. The chain couples TRBV6-2 or TRBV6-3 to TRBJ1-5; a weak D match, TRBD1 (5 bases). V was shortened by 3 bases and J by 2 bases, with 14 bases between the two germline ends. This CDR3 comprises 16 residues. The germline gives CDR1 MNHEY, CDR2 SVGEGT. CDR3: CASSYSRGRGNQPQHF. CDR3 in DNA: TGTGCCAGCAGTTATTCCCGCGGCAGGGGCAATCAGCCCCAGCATTTT.

This clonotype has at least ten counts. This sequence joins TRBV15 and TRBJ1-2; 10 bases align to TRBD1. Germline values: CDR1 LNHNV, CDR2 YYDKDF (reference sequence). This CDR3 has 16 residues. With V trimmed by 2 bases and J by 3 bases, 6 bases remained unmatched. CDR3 DNA: TGTGCCACCAGCAGAATTCCAGGGACAGGGGACTATGGCTACACCTTC. The encoded protein is CATSRIPGTGDYGYTF.

This clonotype was seen many times. This sequence joins TRBV3-1 and TRBJ2-1, with TRBD2 matching over 7 bases. This CDR3 has 16 residues. Germline CDR1 and CDR2: LGHDT and YNNKEL (reference sequence). V shed 3 bases, J shed 3 bases, and the junction held 8 bases outside the gene matches. CDR3 amino acids: CASSQAERGLYNEQFF. Written as DNA, the CDR3 is TGTGCCAGCAGCCAGGCGGAGCGGGGACTCTACAATGAGCAGTTCTTC.

There are many counts of this clonotype. The chain links TRBV29-1 to TRBJ2-7; 9 positions match TRBD1. From germline, CDR1 is SQVTM and CDR2 ANQGSEA. The CDR3 extends over 13 amino acids. Trimming removed 4 bases from V and 6 bases from J; junction bases left unmatched: 7. In DNA form, the CDR3 reads TGCAGCGTTGTATCGGGACAGGGTGGCGAGCAGTACTTC. This translates into CSVVSGQGGEQYF.

This clonotype was counted ten times or more. The chain couples TRBV20-1 to TRBJ1-5; D remains ambiguous. Germline CDR1 reads DFQATT; CDR2 reads SNEGSKA (reference sequence). The V end lost 3 bases, the J end lost 1 base, and 10 bases lay between the germline ends. The CDR3 totals 14 residues. The CDR3 here is CSARTTASNQPQHF. The CDR3 DNA is TGCAGTGCTAGGACGACGGCGAGCAATCAGCCCCAGCATTTT.

Ten or more counts support this clonotype. The chain combines TRBV5-1 with TRBJ1-3, with D possibly being TRBD1 (5 bases). Between the trimmed V and J ends, which lost 0 bases and 4 bases, there was a span of 11 bases. Germline-derived CDR1 and CDR2 are SGHRS and YFSETQ. The CDR3 runs 15 residues. Here the CDR3 reads CASSLVGQGGNTIYF. The CDR3 DNA reads TGCGCCAGCAGCTTGGTTGGGCAGGGCGGAAACACCATATATTTT.

This clonotype was recorded at least ten times. The chain has TRBV5-1 and TRBJ2-1, with TRBD2 identical over 8 bases. Trimming at V came to 0 bases and at J to 9 bases, leaving 5 bases not matched to a gene. This CDR3 has 14 amino acids. Germline V lookup: CDR1 SGHRS, CDR2 YFSETQ. The CDR3: CASSLGSGVSEQFF. CDR3 DNA sequence: TGCGCCAGCAGCTTGGGTAGCGGGGTCAGTGAGCAGTTCTTC.

This chain links TRBV6-2 or TRBV6-3 with TRBJ2-3; weak D call: TRBD1 (6 bases). Germline CDR1 reads MNHEY; CDR2 reads SVGEGT. This CDR3 has 16 amino acids. Trimming left V 3 bases short and J 1 base short, with 14 bases between. CDR3 in amino acids: CASSYFRHRGTDTQYF. CDR3 DNA sequence: TGTGCCAGCAGTTATTTCAGGCACAGGGGCACAGATACGCAGTATTTT.

This clonotype was observed at least ten times. The V and J genes are TRBV5-6 and TRBJ2-2; D is possibly TRBD1 (5 bases). Germline CDR1 reads SGHDT; CDR2 reads YYEEEE. With 3 bases removed from V and 6 bases from J, the gap between germline ends came to 18 bases. The CDR3 is 16 amino acids. The chain's CDR3 is CASSSRVFNQPGELFF. The DNA of the CDR3 is TGTGCCAGCAGCTCCAGGGTTTTCAACCAACCCGGGGAGCTGTTTTTT.

This clonotype has at least ten counts. This sequence joins TRBV20-1 and TRBJ2-3; TRBD2 agrees at 9 bases. There are 13 residues in the CDR3. V was clipped by 5 bases and J by 1 base; unmatched bases: 1. Per the germline V gene, CDR1 is DFQATT and CDR2 is SNEGSKA (reference sequence). This chain's CDR3 is CSALAGRTDTQYF. In DNA, the CDR3 is TGCAGTGCTCTAGCGGGACGCACAGATACGCAGTATTTT.

This clonotype appeared many times. This chain joins TRBV6-2 or TRBV6-3 and TRBJ2-1; D unclear. Germline CDR1 and CDR2: MNHEY and SVGEGT. The CDR3 contains 12 residues. Trimming stripped 6 bases from V and 7 bases from J, with 10 bases between. CDR3 sequence reads: CASRPLRNEQFF. The CDR3 region has the DNA TGTGCCAGCAGACCCTTGCGGAATGAGCAGTTCTTC.

This clonotype appeared many times. The gene calls are TRBV7-6 and TRBJ2-3; 8 bases are shared with TRBD1. Unmatched junction bases numbered 5, after V lost 3 bases and J lost 3 bases. Germline values: CDR1 SGHVS, CDR2 FNYEAQ. This CDR3 is 15 amino acids long. The CDR3 bases are TGTGCCAGCAGCTTGGGGACAGGTCTGACAGATACGCAGTATTTT. Encoded protein: CASSLGTGLTDTQYF.

The chain couples TRBV28 to TRBJ2-5; D is ambiguous. This CDR3 has 14 amino acids. Germline V lookup: CDR1 MDHEN, CDR2 SYDVKM. The V end was cut by 6 bases, the J end by 1 base, with 12 bases between. The CDR3 sequence is CASSPAWPQETQYF. In DNA form, the CDR3 reads TGTGCCAGCAGCCCCGCCTGGCCCCAAGAGACCCAGTACTTC.

This sequence joins TRBV7-2 and TRBJ2-2; no firm D call. The CDR3 covers 12 residues. Trimming pared 8 bases from V and 0 bases from J, leaving 4 bases between. Looked up from germline, CDR1 is SGHTA and CDR2 is FQGNSA. As DNA, the CDR3 is TGTGCCAGCTCAACGAACACCGGGGAGCTGTTTTTT. Protein sequence: CASSTNTGELFF. The full variable domain, its missing parts supplied by reference TRBV7-2 and TRBJ2-2, is GAGVSQSPSNKVTEKGKDVELRCDPISGHTALYWYRQSLGQGLEFLIYFQGNSAPDKSGLPSDRFSAERTGGSVSTLTIQRTQQEDSAVYLCASSTNTGELFFGEGSRLTVL.

This clonotype showed up many times. V gene TRBV2 combines with J gene TRBJ2-5, with 12 positions matching TRBD2. The CDR3 consists of 16 residues. Germline lookup yields CDR1 SNHLY and CDR2 FYNNEI. The junction had 8 bases not matched to a gene; V was cut back by 5 bases and J by 4 bases. The DNA for the CDR3 is TGTGCCAGCAGTACACCAACTAGCGGGGGGCTAGAGACCCAGTACTTC. Translated, it gives CASSTPTSGGLETQYF.

For this clonotype: Possible read error: a much larger clone is one base away. This sequence joins TRBV28 and TRBJ1-6, with 10 bases identical to TRBD1. The CDR3 loop spans 14 amino acids. Germline assignment: CDR1 MDHEN and CDR2 SYDVKM. As DNA, the CDR3 is TGTGTCACGGTACCGGGACAGGGGCACTCACCCCTCCACTTT. This codes for CVTVPGQGHSPLHF. Using reference TRBV28 and TRBJ1-6 for the parts outside the CDR3, the full variable domain is DVKVTQSSRYLVKRTGEKVFLECVQDMDHENMFWYRQDPGLGLRLIYFSYDVKMKEKGDIPEGYSVSREKKERFSLILESASTNQTSMYLCVTVPGQGHSPLHFGNGTRLTVT.

This clonotype has a handful of counts. J is TRBJ1-3 and V is TRBV12-3 or TRBV12-4; D gene ambiguous. Trimming left V 3 bases short and J 2 bases short, with 14 bases between. The CDR3 covers 16 residues. CDR3 region: CASSLALNHPGNTIYF. DNA of the CDR3: TGTGCCAGCAGTTTGGCTCTTAACCACCCTGGAAACACCATATATTTT.

This clonotype came up many times. CDR3 loop: CSASRAGQGGELFF. In DNA, the CDR3 is TGCAGTGCTAGTCGGGCAGGGCAGGGCGGGGAGCTGTTTTTT. The rearrangement joins TRBV20-1 to TRBJ2-2, with a possible D match to TRBD1 (5 bases). Germline CDR1 is DFQATT and CDR2 is SNEGSKA (reference sequence). The CDR3 totals 14 residues. V lost 3 bases to trimming and J lost 7 bases, with 15 bases between them.